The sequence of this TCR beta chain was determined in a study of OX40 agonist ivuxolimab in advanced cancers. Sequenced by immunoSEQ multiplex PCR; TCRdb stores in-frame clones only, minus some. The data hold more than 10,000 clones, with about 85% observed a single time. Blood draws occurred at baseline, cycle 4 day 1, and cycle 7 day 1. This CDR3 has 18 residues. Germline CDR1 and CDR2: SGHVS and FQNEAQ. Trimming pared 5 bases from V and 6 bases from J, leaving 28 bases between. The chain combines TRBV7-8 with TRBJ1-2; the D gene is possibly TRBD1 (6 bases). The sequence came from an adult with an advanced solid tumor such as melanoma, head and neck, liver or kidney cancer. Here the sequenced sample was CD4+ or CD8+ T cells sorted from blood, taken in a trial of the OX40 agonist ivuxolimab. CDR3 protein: CASSLPRQAGEYSDGYTF. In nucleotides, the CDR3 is TGTGCCAGCAGCCTGCCGCGGCAGGCAGGGGAATATAGCGATGGCTACACCTTC.